Each of the 16 T cell receptor beta chains below was sequenced from the same sample in a study of Graves' ophthalmopathy and Graves' hyperthyroidism. Amplification targeted the TCR beta CDR3 regions, with RNA transcripts as the source material. HTBI-primed first-round RT-PCR preceded second-round multiplex PCR. MiXCR, applied by TCRdb to the multiplex PCR reads, yields one record per CDR3 protein. The table records 350,000 to 450,000 distinct CDR3 sequences, about 16% of them present only once. Sequencing input: peripheral blood. All receptors come from a woman younger than 35 with Graves' ophthalmopathy.

There are many counts of this clonotype. The V gene is TRBV19, the J gene TRBJ2-2; D might be TRBD2 (5 bases). Germline V gene lookup returns CDR1 LNHDA and CDR2 SQIVND (reference sequence). The V and J ends lost 5 bases and 5 bases respectively, with 15 bases between them. The CDR3 has 15 residues. The CDR3 is CASSSEGPVTGELFF. The CDR3 bases are TGTGCCAGTAGTTCCGAGGGTCCGGTTACCGGGGAGCTGTTTTTT.

V usage is TRBV7-9 and J usage is TRBJ1-2; possibly TRBD1 for D (6 bases). This CDR3 is built from 13 residues. V was shortened by 1 base and J by 6 bases, with 9 bases between the two germline ends. Looked up from germline, CDR1 is SEHNR and CDR2 is FQNEAQ (reference sequence). CDR3 DNA sequence: TGTGCCAGCAGCTTAGGGGCAGGGGATGGCTACACCTTC. Translating it yields CASSLGAGDGYTF. Using reference TRBV7-9 and TRBJ1-2 for the parts outside the CDR3, the full variable domain is DTGVSQNPRHKITKRGQNVTFRCDPISEHNRLYWYRQTLGQGPEFLTYFQNEAQLEKSRLLSDRFSAERPKGSFSTLEIQRTEQGDSAMYLCASSLGAGDGYTFGSGTRLTVV.

The sample holds many counts of this clonotype. A read error may be the cause here, since a much bigger clone is one base away. CDR3 sequence: CASSLMGSTEAFF. The CDR3 region has the DNA TGTGCCAGCAGCTTAATGGGGAGCACTGAAGCTTTCTTT. The chain recombines TRBV7-8 with TRBJ1-1; D unresolved. The CDR3 extends over 13 amino acids. Per the germline V gene, CDR1 is SGHVS and CDR2 is FQNEAQ. V lost 2 bases, J lost 4 bases, and 8 bases lay in between.

In its sample, this clonotype was seen many times. The J gene is TRBJ2-7, the V gene TRBV30; 9 nucleotides line up with TRBD1. Germline CDR1 is GTSNPN and CDR2 is SVGIG (reference sequence). Trimming cost V 3 bases and J 3 bases; bases outside gene matches: 3. CDR3 length: 13 amino acids. CDR3: CAWSRDRDYEQYF. In nucleotides, the CDR3 is TGTGCCTGGAGCCGGGACAGGGACTACGAGCAGTACTTC.

This clonotype occurred many times. The chain has TRBV7-2 and TRBJ2-4, with D unclear. The ends were cut back, 1 base at V and 0 bases at J, with 10 bases in the middle. The CDR3 covers 16 residues. The germline V gene has CDR1 SGHTA and CDR2 FQGNSA. CDR3: CASSLGYSLAKNIQYF. CDR3 coding DNA: TGTGCCAGCAGCTTAGGGTACAGCTTAGCCAAAAACATTCAGTACTTC.

There are many counts of this clonotype. The chain joins TRBV29-1 to TRBJ1-1; possible D gene TRBD1, 5 bases. V lost 7 bases, J lost 5 bases, and 14 bases lay in between. CDR3 length: 12 residues. Germline V gene lookup returns CDR1 SQVTM and CDR2 ANQGSEA. The CDR3 DNA follows: TGCAGCGCCGTATCGAAGGGGACTGAAGCTTTCTTT. This codes for CSAVSKGTEAFF.

This sequence joins TRBV6-1 and TRBJ2-7; weak D call: TRBD1 (6 bases). Deletions cut 6 bases from V and 6 bases from J, with 18 bases between. The V gene's germline CDR1 is MNHNS and CDR2 SASEGT. The CDR3 consists of 14 residues. The CDR3 DNA follows: TGTGCCAGCAGGGCCTCAGGGGTTTACGGCGAGCAGTACTTC. Its translation: CASRASGVYGEQYF.

This clonotype was counted many times. The V call is TRBV5-8, the J call TRBJ2-5, with TRBD2 as a possible D gene (6 bases). V lost 3 bases, J lost 3 bases, and 18 bases lay in between. The CDR3 loop spans 16 amino acids. Germline CDR1 is SGHTS and CDR2 is YDEGEE. CDR3 sequence (DNA): TGTGCCAGCAGCTCCAATATGGGACTGGTTGAAGAGACCCAGTACTTC. This translates into CASSSNMGLVEETQYF.

Ten or more counts support this clonotype. V usage is TRBV9 and J usage is TRBJ2-5; 10 bases are shared with TRBD1. Germline V gives CDR1 SGDLS, CDR2 YYNGEE. Trimming removed 3 bases from V and 1 base from J; junction bases left unmatched: 3. This CDR3 has 15 amino acids. DNA of the CDR3: TGTGCCAGCAGCGCCCGGGACAGGGGCCAAGAGACCCAGTACTTC. Translation gives CASSARDRGQETQYF.

The gene calls are TRBV6-5 and TRBJ2-5, with D unresolved. The germline V and J ends were trimmed by 0 bases and 5 bases, with 13 bases remaining between them. This CDR3 spans 15 amino acids. Germline values: CDR1 MNHEY, CDR2 SVGAGI. The CDR3 DNA follows: TGTGCCAGCAGTTACTCGAGAATCGGGCCGGAGACCCAGTACTTC. This sequence encodes CASSYSRIGPETQYF.

This clonotype came up many times. This chain uses TRBV29-1 with TRBJ2-7; a possible D gene is TRBD1 (5 bases). CDR1 is SQVTM and CDR2 is ANQGSEA in the germline V gene. The CDR3 has 12 residues. The germline V and J ends were trimmed by 4 bases and 2 bases, with 9 bases remaining between them. The CDR3 sequence: CSVVGVAYEQYF. CDR3 coding DNA: TGCAGCGTTGTAGGGGTAGCCTACGAGCAGTACTTC.

This clonotype showed up many times. One junction end disagrees with the germline gene, perhaps due to a read error. V gene TRBV12-3 or TRBV12-4 combines with J gene TRBJ1-6; no clear D gene. This CDR3 has 14 amino acids. CDR3 sequence: CASSLTDYDSPLHF. In DNA form, the CDR3 reads TGCGCCAGCAGTTTAACAGATTATGATTCACCCCTCCACTTT.

This clonotype has a count of ten or more. The chain recombines TRBV19 with TRBJ2-4; D remains unclear. V lost 6 bases, J lost 0 bases, and 9 bases lay in between. Germline values: CDR1 LNHDA, CDR2 SQIVND (reference sequence). This CDR3 contains 14 residues. The DNA for the CDR3 is TGTGCCAGTAGCCTACAGCTAGCCAAAAACATTCAGTACTTC. Translated: CASSLQLAKNIQYF.

The CDR3 loop reads CASSPLRGSGYEQYF. CDR3 in DNA: TGTGCCAGCAGCCCCCTCCGGGGGTCTGGTTACGAGCAGTACTTC. The V gene is TRBV14, the J gene TRBJ2-7; possible D gene TRBD2, 6 bases. With 4 bases removed from V and 4 bases from J, the gap between germline ends came to 17 bases. Germline V gives CDR1 SGHDN, CDR2 FVKESK. The CDR3 length is 15 residues.

This clonotype was found many times. A much larger clonotype is one base distant, so this may be a read error. This chain joins TRBV29-1 and TRBJ2-7; 14 bases map to TRBD2. Germline V gene data show CDR1 as SQVTM and CDR2 as ANQGSEA. The CDR3 is made up of 13 amino acids. V trimming: 4 bases; J trimming: 6 bases; junction bases outside the gene matches: 2. Written as DNA, the CDR3 is TGCAGCGTTGGGGGACTAGCGGGAGTCGAGCAGTACTTC. It yields the protein CSVGGLAGVEQYF.

This clonotype showed up many times. The V and J genes are TRBV6-1 and TRBJ2-7; D may be TRBD1 (5 bases). The CDR3 has 14 amino acids. The V end lost 6 bases, the J end lost 0 bases, and 12 bases lay between the germline ends. CDR1 and CDR2 from the germline V gene are MNHNS and SASEGT. CDR3 coding DNA: TGTGCCAGCAGACAGGACGGGCGCTCCTACGAGCAGTACTTC. Protein sequence: CASRQDGRSYEQYF.